This T cell receptor beta chain was sequenced in a study of CXCR3-negative and CXCR3-positive naive CD8 T cells. Regarding the study as a whole: Cryopreservation partially lowered CXCR3 expression, so most assays used fresh PBMCs. Whereas both naive subsets had comparably high diversity, memory CD8+ cells had much lower diversity. Naive subsets showed comparable surface CD5, and TCR interaction strength was also inferred from TRB CDR3 physicochemistry.

On this clonotype itself: Its antigen is not identified.

Libraries of TRB cDNA were made by 5' RACE and carried UMIs. TCRdb reworked the 5' RACE reads into one entry per CDR3 protein, no DNA. Reported are 20,000 to 25,000 distinct CDR3 sequences; the ten largest clones contain over 15%. The CDR3 totals 15 residues. Germline assignment: CDR1 SGHNT and CDR2 YENEEA. The chain links TRBV11-3 to TRBJ2-1; TCRdb picks TRBD2, but there is no DNA to check that call. Sequencing input: memory CD8+ T cells from blood. The clonotype originates from a human donor in good health. Some clones in this sample may be carry-over from other donors' samples. The CDR3 is CASSKTSGGADEQFF.